This TCR beta chain comes out of a study of blood T cell repertoires in COVID-19. Study at large: COVID-19 samples, acute and convalescent, were from the United States, Italy and Spain. In each case, the material was cDNA or gDNA derived from T cells, B-cell-depleted T cells, or PBMCs.

Losses at the gene ends were 4 bases for V and 4 bases for J; bases not matched to a gene: 4. This CDR3 is built from 15 residues. Germline V CDR1 and CDR2: MNHEY, SMNVEV (reference sequence). Authors' data handling: Reference gene primers were amplified, and this amplification served to estimate nucleated cell counts. Profiled with immunoSEQ multiplex PCR; TCRdb holds only in-frame clones, not every one. The DNA gave D and trimming, while V, J and clone size come from that table. The sample carries over 250,000 clones, roughly 85% recorded once. The V call is TRBV27, the J call TRBJ2-7; 13 positions agree with TRBD2. The sequenced sample consisted of peripheral blood. The sequence derives from a man aged 50-60 years with active or convalescent COVID-19. Written as DNA, the CDR3 is TGTGCCAGCAGTTCTGGACTAGCGGGGGCTTACGAGCAGTACTTC. It specifies CASSSGLAGAYEQYF.